This TCR beta chain was recovered during a study of cytomegalovirus exposure and HLA in healthy donors. Study results and caveats: Cytomegalovirus-associated TCR beta chains were listed, numbering some 180. According to a subsequent analysis, TCR clusters from the first cohort were inclined to appear together in the roughly 130 validation repertoires. Cytomegalovirus status, reportedly, was diagnosed with high specificity and sensitivity by the classifier.

The table came from immunoSEQ multiplex PCR; TCRdb's copy has only in-frame clones and leaves some out. The sample consists of over 200,000 clones, less than 85% of them appearing once. About this clone: Its cognate antigen is unknown.

With 1 base removed from V and 0 bases from J, the gap between germline ends came to 4 bases. The CDR3 loop spans 13 amino acids. From germline, CDR1 is SGHRS and CDR2 YFSETQ. The donors belonged to the roughly 110-subject validation cohort, separate from the 666-subject first cohort. The sample taken for sequencing was PBMCs. The origin of this receptor is a woman under 30 in good health and CMV-seronegative. The chain is built from TRBV5-1 and TRBJ1-1, with no clear D. The CDR3 here is CASSLLVNTEAFF. In nucleotides, the CDR3 is TGCGCCAGCAGCTTGCTGGTGAACACTGAAGCTTTCTTT.